The rows below give T cell receptor beta chains drawn from one sample of a study of blood T cell repertoires in COVID-19. TCRdb keeps only in-frame clones here, not all; method: immunoSEQ multiplex PCR. Of approximately 90,000 clones in the sample, about 90% are singletons; the top ten hold about 17%. Material for sequencing was peripheral blood. Receptor source: a human donor in a cohort sampled during active COVID-19. Both conserved end residues are part of each CDR3. D genes are given only for firm matches. Clone size is stated in some rows and not others, as once, few, many or a class when expanded.

>TRBJ1-1|NA|NA|13|TRBV11-2
CASSLQGNTEAFF
TGTGCCAGCAGCCTTCAGGGTAACACTGAAGCTTTCTTT
>TRBJ2-7|NA|TRBD1|18|TRBV18
CASSPPGTGGLGPYEQYF
TGTGCCAGCTCACCACCGGGGACAGGGGGTCTCGGACCCTACGAGCAGTACTTC
>TRBJ2-2|once|TRBD1|16|TRBV6-2/TRBV6-3
CASSYGTGFSTGELFF
TGTGCCAGCAGTTATGGGACAGGGTTTTCCACCGGGGAGCTGTTTTTT
>TRBJ2-2|NA|TRBD1|16|TRBV18
CASSYGQGSNTGELFF
TGTGCCAGCTCATACGGACAGGGGTCCAACACCGGGGAGCTGTTTTTT
>TRBJ1-2|NA|TRBD1|16|TRBV19
CASSIVLTGEGYGYTF
TGTGCCAGTAGTATAGTCTTAACAGGGGAAGGCTATGGCTACACCTTC
>TRBJ2-7|NA|TRBD2|15|TRBV6-5
CASSYYSGGAYEQYF
TGTGCCAGCAGTTACTACAGCGGGGGGGCCTACGAGCAGTACTTC
>TRBJ2-3|NA|TRBD2|16|TRBV7-3
CASSPTSGGAVDTQYF
TGTGCCAGCAGCCCGACTAGCGGGGGGGCTGTAGATACGCAGTATTTT
>TRBJ2-5|NA|NA|15|TRBV5-1
CASSDKGGPQETQYF
TGCGCCAGCAGCGACAAAGGAGGGCCCCAAGAGACCCAGTACTTC
>TRBJ2-7|NA|NA|17|TRBV4-1
CASSQVLRAPSVYEQYF
TGCGCCAGCAGCCAAGTGCTCAGGGCCCCTTCGGTCTACGAGCAGTACTTC
>TRBJ1-6|NA|TRBD1|18|TRBV7-9
CASSLAIVGTGSDSPLHF
TGTGCCAGCAGCTTAGCCATAGTGGGGACAGGATCCGATTCACCCCTCCACTTT
>TRBJ1-6|NA|NA|14|TRBV7-9
CASSLDSYNSPLHF
TGTGCCAGCAGCCTTGACAGTTATAATTCACCCCTCCACTTT
>TRBJ2-7|many|TRBD1|15|TRBV5-1
CASSRAGTGAYEQYF
TGCGCCAGCAGCAGGGCCGGGACAGGGGCCTACGAGCAGTACTTC
>TRBJ2-2|NA|NA|14|TRBV14
CASSPQGYTGELFF
TGTGCCAGCAGCCCACAGGGTTACACCGGGGAGCTGTTTTTT
>TRBJ2-1|NA|NA|15|TRBV7-9
CASSFLGAQYNEQFF
TGTGCCAGCAGCTTCCTAGGGGCTCAATACAATGAGCAGTTCTTC
>TRBJ2-2|NA|NA|13|TRBV30
CAWSTGGAGELFF
TGTGCCTGGAGTACCGGGGGAGCCGGGGAGCTGTTTTTT
>TRBJ2-7|few|TRBD1|11|TRBV5-8
CASSLRTGFSF
TGTGCCAGCAGCTTGAGGACAGGTTTCTCTTTC
>TRBJ1-2|NA|NA|15|TRBV7-3
CASSPTAGAIYGYTF
TGTGCCAGCAGCCCCACGGCAGGGGCCATCTATGGCTACACCTTC
>TRBJ1-2|NA|TRBD1|13|TRBV18
CASSGGQGLGYTF
TGTGCCAGCTCAGGGGGACAGGGGCTTGGCTACACCTTC